This TCR beta chain derives from a study of cytomegalovirus exposure and HLA in healthy donors (dated by TCRdb to about 2017). Turning to the overall study: In an earlier analysis of approximately 640 of the donors, 276 Gb of sequence data and 95 million to 130 million unique TCR beta sequences from 150 million to 200 million T cells were reported. Donor age, sex, ethnicity and CMV serostatus were compiled alongside the repertoire data. A later analysis re-analyzed previously published TCR beta repertoires from 660 or so donors and added high-resolution HLA genotyping to study TCR occurrence patterns. Of the roughly 420 genotyped donors, approximately 81% were placed in the genetic ancestry cluster associated with self-reported Caucasian donors. In an earlier analysis of 587 of the donors, high-throughput TCR beta sequencing was used to judge whether each TCR beta V gene segment behaved as functional or pseudogenic. A later genetic analysis used genome-wide SNP genotypes for about 65% of the roughly 670 donors, treating that subset as a discovery cohort. A separate validation cohort of over a hundred different subjects was used in addition to the roughly 620-subject first cohort. An early release that covered fewer than 750 HLA-typed donors contained approximately 300 gigabases of sequencing data and around 85 million unique TCR sequences. HLA typing covered class I and class II loci at four-digit resolution. Typing coverage varied by locus: roughly 629-640 donors for A, B, C, DRB1 and DQB1; around 560 for DQA1; more than 600 for DPA1; under 490 for DPB1. About 5 DR-DQ haplotypes were handled as single units for association and clustering, since linkage in the cohort was strong. All discovery cohort repertoires had been generated using a single sequencing platform. The study was designed to test whether signatures of past pathogen exposure could be identified by cataloging public T cell receptors. Across about 370 genotyped donors of the cohort, an average of roughly 250,000 unique TCR beta nucleotide sequences per donor were sequenced, and approximately 19% of those sequences were non-productive. The T cell repertoires of 550 to 850 subjects were profiled by immunosequencing and related to cytomegalovirus serostatus. To predict cytomegalovirus infection status, the study combined high-throughput TCR immunosequencing, statistical association of individual TCRs with disease status, and machine learning. The later analysis used no new phenotypic data to find candidate immune exposures, relying instead on TCR beta sequences and their occurrence across donors. Overall study results and their limits: The 87-base-pair reads could not distinguish some IMGT-functional V segments, including TRBV6-2 and TRBV6-3, so those segments were excluded. A further reported finding was that TCR beta sequences accurately predicted the HLA-A and HLA-B alleles for most subjects in the first cohort. In the study, 150 to 200 TCR beta chains were listed as associated with cytomegalovirus. Compared with the roughly 720-donor mean, donors in an Asian-associated ancestry cluster had fewer N-insertions in productive TCRs, according to a later genetic analysis. In vitro tests confirmed that a few of the cytomegalovirus-associated TCR beta chains recognize cytomegalovirus antigens. In a later analysis, more than 15,000 TCR beta sequences were associated with specific HLA alleles at a false discovery rate of 0.05. Because some donors lacked HLA typing at each locus, the association tests relied only on the typed subset. The presence/absence analyses assumed that sequencing depth was roughly uniform across donors, and that assumption may not be true. Immune exposure information for the cohort was limited to CMV serostatus. In a later analysis, most CMV-associated TCR beta chains were found to appear HLA-restricted, with HLA associations seemingly driven largely by CMV exposure. Across donors, most TCR sequences were observed very rarely, whereas some public TCRs were present in many individuals. The classifier was reported to diagnose cytomegalovirus status with high specificity and sensitivity in both the original cohort and the validation cohort. Linkage disequilibrium might explain the correlated functional status among segregating V segments, but an unknown experimental factor could not be excluded. The authors suggested that the approach could potentially be extended to other disease states and immunological phenotypes. V-gene and J-gene trimming of TCR beta chains was associated with a missense DCLRE1C variant in a later genetic analysis, and the association was replicated in an independent cohort. Broadly in line with IMGT annotations, most TCR beta V segments showed up in productive rearrangements about 87% or about 30% of the time in an earlier analysis of around 550 of the donors. Because counts were too low, about 15 rarely observed V segments, including chromosome 9 orphons, were left out of the earlier analysis of a few hundred of the donors. In a later analysis, the rate of TCR association differed among HLA loci, with DRB1 alleles having the most associated TCRs and HLA-C alleles having the fewest. In a later analysis, HLA-associated TCR beta chains showed more clonal expansion and lower generation probabilities than non-associated chains that were equally common. Several of the top co-occurrence clusters appeared to be linked to parvovirus B19, influenza, CMV and Epstein-Barr virus, according to a later analysis. A cluster of highly shared sequence variants was judged likely to be a technical artifact of the sequencing pipeline. This cohort had only TCR beta chains sequenced, and the lack of alpha or paired-chain data limited which features could be detected. Strong co-occurrence of HLA alleles, especially DR and DQ, made assigning TCR associations to individual alleles difficult.

A note on this clone: This clone's antigen is unknown. Base qualities are not at hand, and no much larger clone is one base apart.

The CDR3 has 16 amino acids, counting the end cysteine and phenylalanine. The CDR3 DNA has 48 bases and is translated from base 1. V and J lose 1 base and 4 bases, and a span of 14 bases separates them. CDR1 and CDR2 were assigned from the germline V gene as SGHVS and FQNEAQ. The cohort was made up of 500 to 800 healthy bone marrow donors. All cohort members were sampled while nominally healthy, although unrecorded immune exposures were likely present. The donor was CMV seropositive and was included in the group of approximately 300 seropositive cohort members. Every donor gave a peripheral blood sample, and the peripheral blood mononuclear cells from that sample were used for TCR beta sequencing. Genomic DNA extraction from the blood cell samples was performed with the Qiagen DNeasy Blood Extraction Kit. Libraries were built with the immunoSEQ multiplex PCR assay. For the multiplex PCR, a mixture combining 60 forward primers for TCR Vbeta segments and 13 reverse primers for TCR Jbeta segments was used. A multiplex PCR assay on genomic DNA amplified the CDR3 region of rearranged TCR beta genes. The Illumina HiSeq System was used to sequence the amplified TCR beta libraries as 87-base-pair reads. Concerning the study's data processing: Across the 500 to 700 repertoires, a later analysis counted tens of millions of unique TCR beta chains, some 11 million of which were shared by at least two donors. A nearest-neighbor algorithm error-corrected the raw reads and collapsed the reads into unique sequences, merging closely related sequences to remove PCR and sequencing errors. To assign V, D and J gene segments, CDR3 sequences were aligned to IMGT reference sequences. For a sequence to be retained, at least a six-nucleotide match to both a V gene segment and a J gene segment was required. Rearrangements were called productive when the CDR3 lacked stop codons and stayed in frame with V and J; all others were non-productive. CDR3 was defined according to IMGT convention as the region running from the second conserved V-encoded cysteine to the conserved J-encoded phenylalanine. Sequences without an unambiguous match to a single V gene segment were excluded from the earlier analysis of about 600 of the donors. In an earlier analysis of about 590 of the donors, a V segment was called functional when productive rearrangements were above 56.7%, and segregating when the standard deviation between donors exceeded 5%. A statistical classification framework was developed to diagnose cytomegalovirus status using the catalog of TCR beta chain sequences. V and J gene assignment, in a later analysis, came from comparing TCR nucleotide sequences with IMGT/GENE-DB human TR gene sequences. A later analysis assigned CDR3 sequences and most-parsimonious VDJ recombination scenarios with the TCRdist pipeline. In a later analysis, every TCR beta chain was defined by the combination of its CDR3 amino acid sequence and its V-gene family, and reads without a unique V-gene family were dropped. A later analysis removed roughly 590 highly shared, low-generation-probability nucleotide sequences to deal with suspected cross-contamination and a sequencing artifact. A later analysis calculated a clonal expansion index for each public chain from normalized within-repertoire ranks of inferred template counts. Generation probabilities in a later analysis came from a VDJ recombination model fitted to out-of-frame rearrangements, and those results were checked against IGoR. In a later analysis, hypergeometric tests were used to score TCR-TCR, TCR-HLA and TCR-CMV co-occurrence, with a repertoire-size bias correction applied to TCR pairs. In a later analysis, false discovery rates were estimated by permuting HLA or CMV assignments 20 times. In a later analysis, co-occurring TCRs were grouped with DBSCAN, and TCRdist sequence similarity was added when clustering was performed within HLA-allele-positive subsets. Repertoires with fewer than 30,000 or more than 120,000 public chains were left out of co-occurrence clustering, as were five repertoires with anomalous nucleotide sharing. TCRdb took over this immuneACCESS table, retaining in-frame rearrangements with V and J assigned. Such tables are incomplete; in checked studies, under half of the missing clones stem from an unresolved V gene, and the remainder is unexplained. V, J and clone size reflect that table, while D and trimming were determined from the DNA. The sample yields over 150,000 clones; about 80% were counted once. The ten largest clones capture around 2.1% of the sample.

The chain was built from TRBV7-8 and TRBJ2-1; the D gene cannot be named for sure. Sample: PBMCs. The sequence came from a man between 45 and 60 years old in good health and CMV-seropositive. The CDR3 amino acid sequence is: CASSLGGLGSYNEQFF. The DNA is as follows: TGTGCCAGCAGCTTAGGTGGGTTGGGCTCGTACAATGAGCAGTTCTTC.